This passage covers 27 T cell receptor beta chains from one sample sequenced in a study of blood T cell repertoires in COVID-19. Data came from immunoSEQ multiplex PCR; TCRdb stores just in-frame clones and leaves some out. This sample has roughly 70,000 clones; around 89% occur once, and the top ten carry 5.5% to 8.5%. Specimen: peripheral blood. The receptors stem from a woman of 80 years or more with active COVID-19.

The V and J genes are TRBV19 and TRBJ2-4, with 12 bases identical to TRBD2. The CDR3 is made up of 15 amino acids. CDR1 and CDR2 (germline): LNHDA, SQIVND (reference sequence). With 5 bases clipped from V and 4 bases from J, the junction kept 3 bases outside the gene matches. CDR3 bases: TGTGCCAGTAGTCTCGGGACTAGCGGGAAAAACATTCAGTACTTC. Amino acids: CASSLGTSGKNIQYF. The complete variable domain, with remaining parts taken from reference TRBV19 and TRBJ2-4, reads DGGITQSPKYLFRKEGQNVTLSCEQNLNHDAMYWYRQDPGQGLRLIYYSQIVNDFQKGDIAEGYSVSREKKESFPLTVTSAQKNPTAFYLCASSLGTSGKNIQYFGAGTRLSVL.

Only a few counts were recorded for this clone. V gene TRBV28 combines with J gene TRBJ1-2, with 9 nucleotides matching TRBD1. CDR1 and CDR2 (germline): MDHEN, SYDVKM. This CDR3 has 17 amino acids. V shed 4 bases and J 5 bases; nucleotides not matched to a gene: 14. The CDR3 sequence: CASSSGTGLARKYGYTF. Written as DNA, the CDR3 is TGTGCCAGCAGTTCCGGGACAGGGCTCGCGCGGAAATATGGCTACACCTTC.

The chain links TRBV30 to TRBJ2-3, with D perhaps TRBD2 (5 bases). The CDR3 runs 13 residues. Germline V CDR1 and CDR2: GTSNPN, SVGIG (reference sequence). The V gene lost 3 bases and the J gene lost 6 bases, with 13 bases spanning the gap. In nucleotides, the CDR3 is TGTGCCTGGAGAACGGGAATGAGGGATACGCAGTATTTT. Amino acid sequence: CAWRTGMRDTQYF.

The chain carries TRBV2 and TRBJ2-3; 10 bases agree with TRBD2. Germline V gene sequence: CDR1 SNHLY, CDR2 FYNNEI. The CDR3 has 18 amino acids. The trim removed 4 bases at V and 3 bases at J, leaving 13 bases unmatched. CDR3 protein: CASSGLIAGGLGTDTQYF. CDR3 nucleotides: TGTGCCAGCAGTGGGTTAATAGCGGGAGGCTTGGGTACAGATACGCAGTATTTT.

The chain recombines TRBV4-3 with TRBJ1-2, with a possible D match to TRBD1 (5 bases). CDR1 LGHNA and CDR2 YSLEER come from the germline V gene. The CDR3 covers 16 residues. Trimming removed 4 bases from V and 4 bases from J, with 19 bases in between. As DNA, the CDR3 is TGCGCCAGCAGCCCAGGGACTGACACGGATGTCTATGGCTACACCTTC. Protein: CASSPGTDTDVYGYTF.

The genes are TRBV20-1 and TRBJ2-1; 13 nucleotides agree with TRBD2. The CDR3 length is 17 residues. V shed 3 bases, J shed 9 bases, and the junction held 14 bases outside the gene matches. Germline loops: CDR1 DFQATT, CDR2 SNEGSKA (reference sequence). The CDR3 DNA reads TGCAGTGCTAGTAGGGCCCCCGGACTAGCGGGAGCGGGTGAGCAGTTCTTC. It is translated as CSASRAPGLAGAGEQFF.

This chain uses TRBV9 with TRBJ1-3; D possibly corresponds to TRBD1 (5 bases). CDR1 is SGDLS, CDR2 YYNGEE, per germline. V was pared by 0 bases and J by 7 bases, with 8 bases between. This CDR3 comprises 13 residues. As DNA, the CDR3 is TGTGCCAGCAGCGTAGCGGGGGGGAACACCATATATTTT. It codes for CASSVAGGNTIYF.

V is TRBV2 and J is TRBJ2-7; 8 nucleotides agree with TRBD1. With 6 bases clipped from V and 5 bases from J, the junction kept 9 bases outside the gene matches. The CDR3 is made up of 14 amino acids. Germline V gene data show CDR1 as SNHLY and CDR2 as FYNNEI. The CDR3 loop is CASSPQGDVDEQYF. The CDR3 nucleotides are TGTGCCAGCAGCCCACAGGGGGATGTAGACGAGCAGTACTTC.

V and J are TRBV12-3 or TRBV12-4 and TRBJ2-6; D possibly corresponds to TRBD2 (5 bases). The CDR3 has 11 residues. The V end lost 4 bases, the J end lost 13 bases, and 8 bases lay between the germline ends. This CDR3 reads CASSSGSVLTF. CDR3 nucleotide sequence: TGTGCCAGCAGTTCGGGGTCTGTCCTGACTTTC.

The chain carries TRBV5-5 and TRBJ2-7; 7 bases fit TRBD2. V shed 0 bases, J shed 6 bases, and the junction held 12 bases outside the gene matches. The CDR3 totals 16 residues. From germline, CDR1 is SGHKS and CDR2 YYEKEE (reference sequence). In DNA, the CDR3 is TGTGCCAGCAGCTTGGCCGGTATGGGGAGGGTGGGCGAGCAGTACTTC. This sequence encodes CASSLAGMGRVGEQYF.

This chain uses TRBV7-9 with TRBJ2-5, with D possibly being TRBD2 (6 bases). V gave up 4 bases and J gave up 5 bases, with 17 bases separating them. This CDR3 has 15 amino acids. The germline CDR1 and CDR2 sequences are SEHNR and FQNEAQ (reference sequence). The CDR3 DNA reads as TGTGCCAGCAGCTCGGACCTCCCAGGGAGGGAGACCCAGTACTTC. This sequence encodes CASSSDLPGRETQYF.

This chain joins TRBV6-2 or TRBV6-3 and TRBJ2-7, with D uncertain. V was cut by 3 bases and J by 4 bases, with 7 bases left in between. The CDR3 loop spans 12 amino acids. From germline, CDR1 is MNHEY and CDR2 SVGEGT. CDR3 coding DNA: TGTGCCAGCAGTTATCGGAGATACGAGCAGTACTTC. Residues: CASSYRRYEQYF.

The chain links TRBV4-3 to TRBJ2-3, with 13 positions matching TRBD2. The CDR3 runs to 18 residues. Germline V gene lookup returns CDR1 LGHNA and CDR2 YSLEER. V shed 0 bases, J shed 4 bases, and the junction held 7 bases outside the gene matches. This CDR3 reads CASSQDRTSGSSPDTQYF. DNA for the CDR3: TGCGCCAGCAGCCAAGATCGGACTAGCGGGAGTAGCCCAGATACGCAGTATTTT.

The rearrangement uses TRBV7-2 and TRBJ2-5; maybe TRBD2 (6 bases). V lost 7 bases and J 5 bases, leaving 20 bases between the germline ends. Germline V gene lookup returns CDR1 SGHTA and CDR2 FQGNSA. The CDR3 sequence is 15 residues long. The CDR3: CASTLRPASVETQYF. The CDR3 nucleotides read TGTGCCAGCACCCTGCGCCCGGCTAGCGTGGAGACCCAGTACTTC. Drawing the rest from reference TRBV7-2 and TRBJ2-5, the complete variable domain is GAGVSQSPSNKVTEKGKDVELRCDPISGHTALYWYRQSLGQGLEFLIYFQGNSAPDKSGLPSDRFSAERTGGSVSTLTIQRTQQEDSAVYLCASTLRPASVETQYFGPGTRLLVL.

This chain links TRBV27 with TRBJ1-2, with TRBD1 matching 7 bases. V dropped 8 bases and J dropped 0; count of bases not matched to a gene: 9. CDR1 MNHEY and CDR2 SMNVEV come from the germline V gene (reference sequence). The CDR3 totals 15 residues. The CDR3 DNA sequence: TGTGCCAGCGCGATTACCAGGGGGGCTAACTATGGCTACACCTTC. It specifies CASAITRGANYGYTF.

The chain combines TRBV11-2 with TRBJ1-1; 8 nucleotides line up with TRBD1. Germline V CDR1 and CDR2: SGHAT, FQNNGV. The J segment lost 1 base and the V segment lost 5 bases, leaving 6 bases of the junction unmatched. This CDR3 has 15 amino acids. The CDR3 loop is CASSVRGPTNTEAFF. The DNA of the CDR3 is TGTGCCAGCAGCGTCAGGGGGCCAACGAACACTGAAGCTTTCTTT.

The rearrangement joins TRBV6-6 to TRBJ2-7; D uncertain. Per germline, CDR1 MNHNY and CDR2 SVGAGI (reference sequence). This CDR3 is 12 amino acids long. Trimming pared 6 bases from V and 3 bases from J, leaving 9 bases between. CDR3 residues: CASRRDLYEQYF. CDR3 coding DNA: TGTGCCAGCAGGCGTGATCTCTACGAGCAGTACTTC.

This clone was counted once. The V call is TRBV5-1, the J call TRBJ2-7, with TRBD2 matching 8 bases. Trimming removed 3 bases from V and 5 bases from J; junction bases left unmatched: 7. CDR1 SGHRS and CDR2 YFSETQ come from the germline V gene. This CDR3 spans 14 amino acids. The chain's CDR3 is CASSSKREKDEQYF. CDR3 nucleotides: TGCGCCAGCAGCTCGAAGCGGGAGAAGGACGAGCAGTACTTC.

The rearrangement uses TRBV4-1 and TRBJ2-3; no clear D. The CDR3 is 12 amino acids. Trimming stripped 4 bases from V and 0 bases from J, with 2 bases between. Germline CDR1 MGHRA, CDR2 YSYEKL. The CDR3 bases are TGCGCCAGCAGCCTAAGCACAGATACGCAGTATTTT. Its protein is CASSLSTDTQYF.

The chain is built from TRBV29-1 and TRBJ2-5; no clear D. The CDR3 length is 13 residues. The V gene's germline CDR1 is SQVTM and CDR2 ANQGSEA. V was clipped by 4 bases and J by 3 bases, with 12 bases between them. The CDR3 DNA is TGCAGCGTTGCTGTCACCGCGGAAGAGACCCAGTACTTC. It translates to CSVAVTAEETQYF.

The rearrangement links TRBV6-6 to TRBJ2-1; the match to TRBD1 covers 11 bases. Germline-derived CDR1 and CDR2 are MNHNY and SVGAGI (reference sequence). The CDR3 runs to 18 residues. The V and J ends lost 5 bases and 4 bases, in that order; junction bases with no gene match: 13. CDR3 residues: CASSQINTGTGGYNEQFF. As DNA, the CDR3 is TGTGCCAGCAGTCAGATAAATACCGGGACAGGGGGTTACAATGAGCAGTTCTTC.

The V call is TRBV10-2, the J call TRBJ1-1; 11 nucleotides agree with TRBD1. The CDR3 is 17 residues long. Germline V CDR1 and CDR2: WSHSY, SAAADI. V trimming: 2 bases; J trimming: 3 bases; junction bases outside the gene matches: 8. CDR3 protein: CASSEVLGTGGDTEAFF. CDR3 sequence (DNA): TGCGCCAGCAGTGAGGTATTAGGGACAGGGGGTGACACTGAAGCTTTCTTT.

DNA of the CDR3: TGTGCCAGCAGGCAGGGAACCACTTTCGAGCAGTACTTC. This gives the protein CASRQGTTFEQYF. The rearrangement uses TRBV2 and TRBJ2-7; a possible D gene is TRBD1 (5 bases). Per germline, CDR1 SNHLY and CDR2 FYNNEI. This CDR3 has 13 residues. V was trimmed by 6 bases and J by 6 bases, leaving 15 bases between them.

The V call is TRBV28, the J call TRBJ1-1, with 9 bases that match TRBD1. The CDR3 covers 16 residues. Germline lookup yields CDR1 MDHEN and CDR2 SYDVKM. The V gene end was trimmed by 2 bases and the J gene end by 1 base; junction bases not matched to a gene: 5. CDR3 residues: CASSLPPGQGNTEAFF. DNA of the CDR3: TGTGCCAGCAGTTTACCCCCGGGACAGGGGAACACTGAAGCTTTCTTT.

This chain uses TRBV29-1 with TRBJ2-5; TRBD2 agrees at 7 bases. Germline loops: CDR1 SQVTM, CDR2 ANQGSEA. V was pared by 6 bases and J by 1 base, with 8 bases of the junction left unmatched. The CDR3 runs to 14 residues. CDR3 residues: CSVPGRQPQETQYF. CDR3 nucleotides: TGCAGCGTCCCCGGGAGGCAGCCCCAAGAGACCCAGTACTTC.

The rearrangement uses TRBV15 and TRBJ1-5, with 7 nucleotides matching TRBD1. This CDR3 has 15 amino acids. Germline V gene data show CDR1 as LNHNV and CDR2 as YYDKDF (reference sequence). The V and J ends lost 4 bases and 3 bases, in that order; junction bases with no gene match: 6. In nucleotides, the CDR3 is TGTGCCACCAGCACGTCAGGGGGTTACAATCAGCCCCAGCATTTT. This encodes CATSTSGGYNQPQHF.

The V call is TRBV3-1 (or the pseudogene TRBV3-2), the J call TRBJ2-5; D unclear. V was shortened by 2 bases and J by 1 base, with 5 bases between the two germline ends. The germline V gene has CDR1 LGHDT and CDR2 YNNKEL (reference sequence). CDR3 length: 13 residues. The CDR3, as DNA: TGTGCCAGCAGCCAATTGGCCCAAGAGACCCAGTACTTC. This encodes CASSQLAQETQYF.